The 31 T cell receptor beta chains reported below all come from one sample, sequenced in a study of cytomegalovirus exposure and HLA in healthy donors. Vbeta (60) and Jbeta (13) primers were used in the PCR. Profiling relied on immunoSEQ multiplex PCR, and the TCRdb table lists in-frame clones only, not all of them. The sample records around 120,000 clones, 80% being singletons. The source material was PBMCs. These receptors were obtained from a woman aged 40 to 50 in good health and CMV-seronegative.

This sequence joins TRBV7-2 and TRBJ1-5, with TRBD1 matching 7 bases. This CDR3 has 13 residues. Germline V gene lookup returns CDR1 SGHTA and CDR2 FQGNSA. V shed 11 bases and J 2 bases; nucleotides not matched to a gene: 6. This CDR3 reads CASQGQRNQPQHF. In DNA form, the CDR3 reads TGTGCCTCCCAGGGACAGCGCAATCAGCCCCAGCATTTT.

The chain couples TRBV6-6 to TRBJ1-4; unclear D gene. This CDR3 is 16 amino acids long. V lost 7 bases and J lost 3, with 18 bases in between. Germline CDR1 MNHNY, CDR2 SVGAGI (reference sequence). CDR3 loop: CASTLSVGRANEKLFF. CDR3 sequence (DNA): TGTGCCAGCACCCTATCCGTCGGTCGTGCTAATGAAAAACTGTTTTTT.

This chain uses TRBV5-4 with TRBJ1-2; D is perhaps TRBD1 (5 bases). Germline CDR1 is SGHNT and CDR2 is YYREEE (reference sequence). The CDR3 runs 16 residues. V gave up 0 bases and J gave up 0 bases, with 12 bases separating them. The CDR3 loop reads CASSLGRGEANYGYTF. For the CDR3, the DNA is TGTGCCAGCAGCTTGGGAAGGGGCGAGGCTAACTATGGCTACACCTTC.

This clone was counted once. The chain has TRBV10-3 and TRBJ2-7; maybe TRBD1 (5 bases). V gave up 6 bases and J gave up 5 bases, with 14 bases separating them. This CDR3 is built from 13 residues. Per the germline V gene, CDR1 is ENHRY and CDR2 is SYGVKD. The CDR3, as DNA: TGTGCCATCAGGACGACAGAGGAAAACGAGCAGTACTTC. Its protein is CAIRTTEENEQYF.

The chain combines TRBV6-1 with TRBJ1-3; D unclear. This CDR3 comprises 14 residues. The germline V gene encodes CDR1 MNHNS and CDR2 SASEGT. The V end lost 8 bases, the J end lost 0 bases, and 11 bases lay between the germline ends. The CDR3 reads CASGPQVSGNTIYF. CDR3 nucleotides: TGTGCCAGCGGTCCTCAGGTCTCTGGAAACACCATATATTTT.

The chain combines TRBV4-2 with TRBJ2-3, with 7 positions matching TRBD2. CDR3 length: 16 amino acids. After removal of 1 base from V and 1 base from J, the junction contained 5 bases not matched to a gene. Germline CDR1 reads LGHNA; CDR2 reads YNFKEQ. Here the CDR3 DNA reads TGTGCCAGCAGCCAAGGTACCGCGGGGGGCACAGATACGCAGTATTTT. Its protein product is CASSQGTAGGTDTQYF.

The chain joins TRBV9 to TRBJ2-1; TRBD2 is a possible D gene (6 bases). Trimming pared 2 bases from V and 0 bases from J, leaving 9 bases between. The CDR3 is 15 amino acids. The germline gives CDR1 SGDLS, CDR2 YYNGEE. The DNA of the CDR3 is TGTGCCAGCAGCGTTGGGGAGGTCTCCTACAATGAGCAGTTCTTC. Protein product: CASSVGEVSYNEQFF. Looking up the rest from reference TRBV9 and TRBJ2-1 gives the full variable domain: DSGVTQTPKHLITATGQRVTLRCSPRSGDLSVYWYQQSLDQGLQFLIQYYNGEERAKGNILERFSAQQFPDLHSELNLSSLELGDSALYFCASSVGEVSYNEQFFGPGTRLTVL.

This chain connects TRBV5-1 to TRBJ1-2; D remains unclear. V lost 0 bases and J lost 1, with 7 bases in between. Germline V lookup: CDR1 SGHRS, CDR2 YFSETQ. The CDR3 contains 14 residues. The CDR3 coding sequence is TGCGCCAGCAGCTTGGACGGCGGTAACTATGGCTACACCTTC. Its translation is CASSLDGGNYGYTF.

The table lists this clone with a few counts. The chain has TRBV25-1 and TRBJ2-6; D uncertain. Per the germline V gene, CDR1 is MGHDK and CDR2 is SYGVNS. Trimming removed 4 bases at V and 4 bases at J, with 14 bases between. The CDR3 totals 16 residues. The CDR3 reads CASSVPRGTGANVLTF. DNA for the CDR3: TGTGCCAGCAGTGTCCCCCGTGGCACAGGGGCCAACGTCCTGACTTTC.

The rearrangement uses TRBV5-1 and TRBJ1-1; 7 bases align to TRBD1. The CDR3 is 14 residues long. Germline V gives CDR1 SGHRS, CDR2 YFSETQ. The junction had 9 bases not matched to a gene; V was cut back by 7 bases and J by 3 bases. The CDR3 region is CASSPRQGHTEAFF. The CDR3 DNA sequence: TGCGCCAGCTCCCCCCGACAGGGCCACACTGAAGCTTTCTTT.

CDR3 protein: CASSSPGPDRYLETQYF. CDR3 nucleotides: TGTGCCAGCAGCTCCCCCGGTCCGGACAGGTATTTGGAGACCCAGTACTTC. This chain links TRBV7-9 with TRBJ2-5; 7 bases are shared with TRBD1. This CDR3 is 17 amino acids long. Trimming at V came to 4 bases and at J to 5 bases, leaving 16 bases not matched to a gene. Germline V CDR1 and CDR2: SEHNR, FQNEAQ (reference sequence).

CDR3: CASSRTDSLNTEAFF. In DNA form, the CDR3 reads TGTGCCAGCAGTAGAACGGACAGCCTGAACACTGAAGCTTTCTTT. The chain recombines TRBV28 with TRBJ1-1, with a possible D match to TRBD1 (6 bases). The germline V and J ends were trimmed by 5 bases and 0 bases, with 13 bases remaining between them. Germline V gene sequence: CDR1 MDHEN, CDR2 SYDVKM. This CDR3 has 15 residues.

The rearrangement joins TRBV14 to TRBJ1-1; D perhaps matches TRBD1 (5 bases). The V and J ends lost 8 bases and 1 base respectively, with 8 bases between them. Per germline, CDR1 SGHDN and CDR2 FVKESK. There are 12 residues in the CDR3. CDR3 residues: CASGHPNTEAFF. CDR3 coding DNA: TGTGCCAGCGGACATCCGAACACTGAAGCTTTCTTT.

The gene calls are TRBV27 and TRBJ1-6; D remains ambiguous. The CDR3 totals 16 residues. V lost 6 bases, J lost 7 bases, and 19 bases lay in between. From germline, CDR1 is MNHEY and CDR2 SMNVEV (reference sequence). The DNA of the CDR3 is TGTGCCAGCAGCCCGGATGAATCTCTCGGGAATTCACCCCTCCACTTT. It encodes CASSPDESLGNSPLHF.

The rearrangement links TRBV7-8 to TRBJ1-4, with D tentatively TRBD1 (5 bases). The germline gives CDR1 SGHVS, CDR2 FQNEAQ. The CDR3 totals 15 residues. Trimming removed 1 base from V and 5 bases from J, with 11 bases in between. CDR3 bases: TGTGCCAGCAGCTTAGTATCAGGGATGAATGAAAAACTGTTTTTT. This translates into CASSLVSGMNEKLFF.

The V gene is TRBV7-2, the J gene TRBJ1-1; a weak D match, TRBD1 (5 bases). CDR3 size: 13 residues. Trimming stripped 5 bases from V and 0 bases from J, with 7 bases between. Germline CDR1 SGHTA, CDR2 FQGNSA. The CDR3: CASSGHLNTEAFF. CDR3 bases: TGTGCCAGCAGCGGACACCTGAACACTGAAGCTTTCTTT.

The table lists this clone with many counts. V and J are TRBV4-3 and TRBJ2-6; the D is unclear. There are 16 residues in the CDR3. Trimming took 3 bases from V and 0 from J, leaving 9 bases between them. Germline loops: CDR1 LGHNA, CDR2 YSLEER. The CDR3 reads CASSQEQSSGANVLTF. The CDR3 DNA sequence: TGCGCCAGCAGCCAGGAACAGAGCTCTGGGGCCAACGTCCTGACTTTC.

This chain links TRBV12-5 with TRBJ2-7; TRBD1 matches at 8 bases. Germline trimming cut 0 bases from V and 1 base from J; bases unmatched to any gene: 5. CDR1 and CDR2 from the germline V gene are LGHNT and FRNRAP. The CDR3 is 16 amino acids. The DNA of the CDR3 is TGTGCTAGTGGTTTGGTACTAGGACAGGGTTCCTACGAGCAGTACTTC. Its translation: CASGLVLGQGSYEQYF.

Written as DNA, the CDR3 is TGTGCCAGCAGCTCCGGACAGCTCAATTCACCCCTCCACTTT. Residues: CASSSGQLNSPLHF. V and J are TRBV11-2 and TRBJ1-6; weak D call: TRBD1 (6 bases). The CDR3 has 14 residues. Germline V CDR1 and CDR2: SGHAT, FQNNGV. V was cut by 4 bases and J by 7 bases, with 11 bases left in between.

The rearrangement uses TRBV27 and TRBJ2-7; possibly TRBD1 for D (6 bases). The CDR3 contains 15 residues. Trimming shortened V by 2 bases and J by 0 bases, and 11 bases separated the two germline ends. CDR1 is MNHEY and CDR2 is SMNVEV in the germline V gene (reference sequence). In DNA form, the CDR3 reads TGTGCCAGCAGTTTAGGGGGCGCCAGCTCCTACGAGCAGTACTTC. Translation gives CASSLGGASSYEQYF.

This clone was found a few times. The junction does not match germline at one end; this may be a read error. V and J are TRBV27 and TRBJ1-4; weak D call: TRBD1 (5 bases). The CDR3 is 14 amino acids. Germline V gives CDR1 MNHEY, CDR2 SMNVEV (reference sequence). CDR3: CDQRDDWGNEKLFF. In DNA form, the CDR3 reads TGCGACCAGCGGGACGACTGGGGAAATGAAAAACTGTTTTTT.

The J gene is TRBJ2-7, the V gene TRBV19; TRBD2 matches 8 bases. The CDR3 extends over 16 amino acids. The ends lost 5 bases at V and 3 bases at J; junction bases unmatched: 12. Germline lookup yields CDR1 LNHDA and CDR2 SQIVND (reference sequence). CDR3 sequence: CASSPRLIAGFYEQYF. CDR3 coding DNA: TGTGCCAGTAGTCCCCGGTTAATAGCGGGGTTCTACGAGCAGTACTTC.

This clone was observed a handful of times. CDR3 residues: CASSVALAKNIQYF. The CDR3, as DNA: TGTGCCAGCAGTGTAGCCCTAGCCAAAAACATTCAGTACTTC. V and J are TRBV6-1 and TRBJ2-4, with D uncertain. The CDR3 consists of 14 residues. The germline CDR1 and CDR2 sequences are MNHNS and SASEGT. V gave up 4 bases and J gave up 0 bases, with 7 bases separating them.

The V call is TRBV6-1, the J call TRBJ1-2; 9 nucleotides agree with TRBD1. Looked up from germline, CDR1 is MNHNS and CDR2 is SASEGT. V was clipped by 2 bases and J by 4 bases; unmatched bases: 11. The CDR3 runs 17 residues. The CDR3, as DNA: TGTGCCAGCAGTGAAACAACTTACAGGGGGCAGGTCTATGGCTACACCTTC. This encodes CASSETTYRGQVYGYTF.

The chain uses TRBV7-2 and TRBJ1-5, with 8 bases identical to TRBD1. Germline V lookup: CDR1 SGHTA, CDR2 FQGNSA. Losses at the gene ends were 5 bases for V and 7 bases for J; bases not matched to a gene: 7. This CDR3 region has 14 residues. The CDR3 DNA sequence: TGTGCCAGCAGCACCGGACAGGGTGGACAGCCCCAGCATTTT. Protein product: CASSTGQGGQPQHF.

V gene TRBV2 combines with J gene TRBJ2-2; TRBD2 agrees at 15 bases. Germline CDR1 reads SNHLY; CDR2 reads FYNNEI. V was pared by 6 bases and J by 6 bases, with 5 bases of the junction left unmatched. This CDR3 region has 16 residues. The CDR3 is CASRPGLAGGAGELFF. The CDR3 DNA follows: TGTGCCAGCAGGCCGGGACTAGCGGGGGGAGCCGGGGAGCTGTTTTTT.

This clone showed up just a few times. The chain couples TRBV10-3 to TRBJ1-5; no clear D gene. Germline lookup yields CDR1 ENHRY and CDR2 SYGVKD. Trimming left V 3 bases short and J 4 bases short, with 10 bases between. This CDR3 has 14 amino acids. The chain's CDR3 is CAISDGGGNQPQHF. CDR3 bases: TGTGCCATCAGTGATGGTGGAGGGAATCAGCCCCAGCATTTT.

The CDR3 region is CASSDFRPGNTEAFF. The CDR3 DNA reads TGTGCCAGCAGCGATTTCCGGCCGGGGAACACTGAAGCTTTCTTT. V is TRBV21-1 and J is TRBJ1-1. TRBV21-1 is a listed pseudogene. The CDR3 consists of 15 residues.

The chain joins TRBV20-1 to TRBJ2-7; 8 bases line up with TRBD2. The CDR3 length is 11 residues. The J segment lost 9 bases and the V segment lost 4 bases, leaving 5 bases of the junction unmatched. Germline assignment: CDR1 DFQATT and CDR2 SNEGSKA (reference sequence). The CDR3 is CSANGAGGQYF. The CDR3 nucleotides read TGCAGTGCTAATGGGGCGGGAGGGCAGTACTTC.

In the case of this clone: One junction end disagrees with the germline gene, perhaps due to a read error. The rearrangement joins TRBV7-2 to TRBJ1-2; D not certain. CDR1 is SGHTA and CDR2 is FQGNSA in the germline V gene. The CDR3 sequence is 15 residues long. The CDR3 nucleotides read TGTGCCAGCAGCTTAGGGGTGAACCCTAACTATGGCTACCCCTTC. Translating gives CASSLGVNPNYGYPF.

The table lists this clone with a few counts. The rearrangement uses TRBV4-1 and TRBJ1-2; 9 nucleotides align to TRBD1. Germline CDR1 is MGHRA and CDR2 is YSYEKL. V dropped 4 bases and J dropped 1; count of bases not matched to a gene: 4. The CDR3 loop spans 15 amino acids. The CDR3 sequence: CASSPGQGVNYGYTF. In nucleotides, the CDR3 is TGCGCCAGCAGCCCGGGACAGGGAGTTAACTATGGCTACACCTTC.